This TCR beta chain appears in the sequencing data of a study of blood T cells in healthy people across ages. The authors extracted at least 5.5 micrograms of total RNA per sample. This clonotype came up many times. Its antigen is unknown. Study-level findings and limits: Naive T cell percentage showed a strong correlation with TCR beta diversity. Significant beta diversity loss was already apparent by age around 36, declining roughly linearly.

The J segment lost 5 bases and the V segment lost 1 base, leaving 11 bases of the junction unmatched. Germline V CDR1 and CDR2: SEHNR, FQNEAQ (reference sequence). This CDR3 has 16 residues. It was with a sample-barcoded 5' primer and a J-beta primer mix that a second PCR of roughly 7 to 12 cycles was run. A 12-random-nucleotide template-switch adaptor tagged each cDNA molecule. TCRdb passed the 5' RACE reads through MiXCR, listing each CDR3 protein once. Among over 550,000 distinct CDR3 sequences listed, approximately 30% were seen once. The receptor was derived from a woman aged 80 or over in good health. This chain connects TRBV7-9 to TRBJ2-7; 7 bases are shared with TRBD1. Sequenced input: blood. The CDR3 loop is CASSLDVPAGGNEQYF. CDR3 DNA sequence: TGTGCCAGCAGCTTAGACGTCCCGGCAGGGGGTAACGAGCAGTACTTC.